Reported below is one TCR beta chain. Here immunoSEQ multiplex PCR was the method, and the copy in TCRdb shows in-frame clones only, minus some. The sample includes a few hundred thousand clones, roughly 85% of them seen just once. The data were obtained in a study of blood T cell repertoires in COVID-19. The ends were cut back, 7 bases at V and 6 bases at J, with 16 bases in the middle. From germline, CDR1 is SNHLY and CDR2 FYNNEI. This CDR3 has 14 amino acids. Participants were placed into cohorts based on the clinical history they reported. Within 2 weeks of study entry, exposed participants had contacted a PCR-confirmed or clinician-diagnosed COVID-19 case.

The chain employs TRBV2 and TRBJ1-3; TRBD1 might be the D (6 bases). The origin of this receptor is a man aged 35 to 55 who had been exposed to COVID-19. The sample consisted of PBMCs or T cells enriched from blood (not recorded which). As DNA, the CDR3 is TGTGCCAGCAACCCCGGGACACTCACAAACACCATATATTTT. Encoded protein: CASNPGTLTNTIYF. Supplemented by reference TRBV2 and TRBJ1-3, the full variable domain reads EPEVTQTPSHQVTQMGQEVILRCVPISNHLYFYWYRQILGQKVEFLVSFYNNEISEKSEIFDDQFSVERPDGSNFTLKIRSTKLEDSAMYFCASNPGTLTNTIYFGEGSWLTVV.